This T cell receptor (beta chain) was identified in a study of T cells after yellow fever vaccination. Study-wide findings and caveats: Post-booster samples contained most primary-vaccination clones (approximately 96% CD4, around 88% CD8).

Turning to this clonotype: Antigen: not known.

As TCR cDNA was made by 5'RACE template switching, a universal primer site and UMIs were added. TCRdb analysed the 5' RACE reads with MiXCR anew, one entry per CDR3 protein. The sample consists of some 500,000 distinct CDR3 sequences, approximately 15% of them appearing once. This CDR3 contains 14 residues. V dropped 5 bases and J dropped 2 bases, with 10 bases sitting between them. The source of this sequence is a man aged 25 to 45 who received the YFV17D yellow fever vaccine. Here the sequenced sample was PBMCs, taken on the day of the yellow fever booster vaccination. The V and J genes are TRBV12-3 or TRBV12-4 and TRBJ1-5, with D unclear. As DNA, the CDR3 is TGTGCCAGCAGTGATCAAGGCGGCAATCAGCCCCAGCATTTT. Protein sequence: CASSDQGGNQPQHF.